These 12 T cell receptor beta chains were all obtained from the same sample, sequenced in a study of T cells expressing NK-cell markers. TCRdb reprocessed the 5' RACE reads and reports one entry per CDR3 protein, with no DNA. The repertoire table contains a few hundred thousand distinct CDR3 sequences. The sample was blood T cells: a sorted CD56 or NKG2C T cell subset, CD4+ or CD8+ T cells, or bulk PBMC T cells (not recorded which). These TCRs come from a woman aged 45-60 years in good health.

The CDR3 reads CASSIGQGRSNQPQHF. J is TRBJ1-5 and V is TRBV19; TCRdb calls TRBD1, which cannot be checked without DNA. The germline V gene has CDR1 LNHDA and CDR2 SQIVND (reference sequence). This CDR3 has 16 residues. Looking up the rest from reference TRBV19 and TRBJ1-5 gives the full variable domain: DGGITQSPKYLFRKEGQNVTLSCEQNLNHDAMYWYRQDPGQGLRLIYYSQIVNDFQKGDIAEGYSVSREKKESFPLTVTSAQKNPTAFYLCASSIGQGRSNQPQHFGDGTRLSIL.

The rearrangement joins TRBV11-2 to TRBJ2-1; TCRdb lists TRBD2, though no DNA is available to test this call. Germline CDR1 is SGHAT and CDR2 is FQNNGV. This CDR3 comprises 16 residues. CDR3 residues: CASSQGPYRTHNEQFF.

The chain is built from TRBV7-8 and TRBJ2-2; TCRdb's D gene call, TRBD1, goes unchecked for lack of DNA. CDR3 length: 15 amino acids. The germline V gene has CDR1 SGHVS and CDR2 FQNEAQ. CDR3 protein: CASSLGVGGTGELFF.

The V call is TRBV24-1, the J call TRBJ2-1; the D gene TCRdb calls, TRBD2, cannot be checked with no DNA. The CDR3 consists of 15 residues. The germline V gene encodes CDR1 KGHDR and CDR2 SFDVKD. The CDR3 reads CATSDHTVSGRGLFF.

The chain employs TRBV28 and TRBJ2-5. Per germline, CDR1 MDHEN and CDR2 SYDVKM. This CDR3 spans 11 amino acids. The CDR3: CASRSTETQYF.

The chain couples TRBV4-1 to TRBJ2-2. The germline V gene has CDR1 MGHRA and CDR2 YSYEKL. The CDR3 covers 15 residues. The CDR3 is CASSQEQLGFGELFF.

CDR3 sequence reads: CASSYPTGRGYGYTF. The chain has TRBV6-5 and TRBJ1-2; the TCRdb D gene call, TRBD1, has no DNA to confirm it. The germline V gene encodes CDR1 MNHEY and CDR2 SVGAGI. The CDR3 is 15 residues long.

The chain has TRBV5-1 and TRBJ2-2. The CDR3 consists of 14 residues. CDR1 and CDR2 (germline): SGHRS, YFSETQ. CDR3 amino acids: CASSLTRSWGELFF.

The chain couples TRBV15 to TRBJ2-3; TCRdb indicates TRBD2, and absent DNA this call remains unverified. The CDR3 loop spans 17 amino acids. CDR1 is LNHNV and CDR2 is YYDKDF in the germline V gene (reference sequence). Here the CDR3 reads CATSRGRLAGRTDTQYF.

The V gene is TRBV3-1, the J gene TRBJ2-5; with no DNA, the TCRdb D assignment of TRBD1 cannot be verified. Germline lookup yields CDR1 LGHDT and CDR2 YNNKEL (reference sequence). This CDR3 spans 11 amino acids. CDR3 in amino acids: CASSQEVHRHF.

The chain couples TRBV11-2 to TRBJ1-4; the TRBD1 assignment by TCRdb is unverifiable without DNA. The V gene's germline CDR1 is SGHAT and CDR2 FQNNGV. The CDR3 sequence is 16 residues long. This chain's CDR3 is CASRPGLGAAGEKLFF.

V gene TRBV7-3 combines with J gene TRBJ2-1; TCRdb's assignment of TRBD2 cannot be checked, as there is no DNA. The CDR3 covers 16 residues. The V gene's germline CDR1 is SGHTA and CDR2 FQGTGA. The CDR3 sequence: CASSLIISGTYNEQFF.